The clone carrying this TCR beta chain was counted between two and nine times. Its matching antigen is unknown. Expressed TCRB transcripts were sequenced, since all the RNA that had been isolated was reverse transcribed. Naive, central memory and regulatory T cell samples produced a mean of about 3.5 million reads. Sequencing used immunoSEQ multiplex PCR; TCRdb keeps in-frame clones, though not all of them. Of more than 550,000 clones listed, about 14% are singletons. This sample is part of a study of beta chain features in type 1 diabetes. Study-wide background: There was similarity between patients and healthy donors in age, gender and cell yields. Study results and caveats: More deletions and fewer insertions at VDJ junctions were seen in type 1 diabetes patients. A moderate, significant TCRB CDR3 shortening appeared in type 1 diabetes across four CD4+ subsets.

The V gene lost 5 bases and the J gene lost 7 bases, with 14 bases spanning the gap. The CDR3 contains 14 residues. CDR1 SGHTA and CDR2 FQGNSA come from the germline V gene. The sequenced material came from naive CD4+ T cells from blood. The rearrangement uses TRBV7-2 and TRBJ2-2; D gene ambiguous. The TCR was taken from a man between 18 and 35 years old with type 1 diabetes. As DNA, the CDR3 is TGTGCCAGCAGCCCCCCCGGGTGGGGCGGGGAGCTGTTTTTT. Translation gives CASSPPGWGGELFF.